This T cell receptor beta chain was recovered during a study of T-cell memory formation after mild COVID-19. Study observations and caveats: Of the contracting clones, CD4+ ones lay mainly in CM and EM, and CD8+ ones in EMRA. Cross-reactive memory apparently joined, as some responding clones appeared in pre-infection memory.

cDNA libraries for TCR alpha and TCR beta, carrying sample barcodes and UMIs, came from 5'RACE with constant-segment primers. TCRdb reprocessed the 5' RACE reads with MiXCR, giving one entry per CDR3 protein. The sample has about 430,000 distinct CDR3 sequences, approximately 24% seen once. This CDR3 is 15 amino acids long. Trimming cost V 2 bases and J 4 bases; bases outside gene matches: 6. The germline V gene has CDR1 SGDLS and CDR2 YYNGEE. This clonotype showed up just a few times. Its antigen is unknown. The origin of this receptor is an adult woman who had mild COVID-19 (a few samples of this study predate the infection). Cell type and time point are not known. Sequenced input: PBMCs or a T cell subset sorted from them (not recorded which). The chain is built from TRBV9 and TRBJ2-1; 7 nucleotides align to TRBD1. The CDR3 DNA is TGTGCCAGCAGCGTTTCCGGGACAGAGTACAATGAGCAGTTCTTC. As protein: CASSVSGTEYNEQFF. Variable domain in full (rest from reference TRBV9 and TRBJ2-1): DSGVTQTPKHLITATGQRVTLRCSPRSGDLSVYWYQQSLDQGLQFLIQYYNGEERAKGNILERFSAQQFPDLHSELNLSSLELGDSALYFCASSVSGTEYNEQFFGPGTRLTVL.